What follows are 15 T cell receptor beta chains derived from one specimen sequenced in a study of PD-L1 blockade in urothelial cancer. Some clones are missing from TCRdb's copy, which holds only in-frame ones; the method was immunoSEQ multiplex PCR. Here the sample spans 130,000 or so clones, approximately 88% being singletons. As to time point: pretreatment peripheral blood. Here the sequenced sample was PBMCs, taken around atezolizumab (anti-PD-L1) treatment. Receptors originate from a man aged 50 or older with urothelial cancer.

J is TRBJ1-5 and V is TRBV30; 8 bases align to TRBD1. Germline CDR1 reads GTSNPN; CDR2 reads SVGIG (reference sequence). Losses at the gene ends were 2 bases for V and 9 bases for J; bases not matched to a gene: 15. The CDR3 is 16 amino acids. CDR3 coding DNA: TGTGCCTGGAGTTACTCCGGGACAGGAGGGAAGTGGCCCCAGCATTTT. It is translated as CAWSYSGTGGKWPQHF.

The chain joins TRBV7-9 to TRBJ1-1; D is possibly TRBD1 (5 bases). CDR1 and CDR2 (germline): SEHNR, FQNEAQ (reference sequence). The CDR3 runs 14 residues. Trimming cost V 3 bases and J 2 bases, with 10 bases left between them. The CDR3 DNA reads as TGTGCCAGCAGCTTCCAGGGACTTAACACTGAAGCTTTCTTT. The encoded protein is CASSFQGLNTEAFF.

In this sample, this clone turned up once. CDR3 in amino acids: CASRLAGEASYEQYF. CDR3 nucleotides: TGTGCCAGCCGGCTAGCGGGAGAGGCGTCCTACGAGCAGTACTTC. The chain couples TRBV2 to TRBJ2-7; TRBD2 matches at 10 bases. The CDR3 is 15 residues long. Germline V gene sequence: CDR1 SNHLY, CDR2 FYNNEI. Unmatched junction bases numbered 8, after V lost 8 bases and J lost 1 base.

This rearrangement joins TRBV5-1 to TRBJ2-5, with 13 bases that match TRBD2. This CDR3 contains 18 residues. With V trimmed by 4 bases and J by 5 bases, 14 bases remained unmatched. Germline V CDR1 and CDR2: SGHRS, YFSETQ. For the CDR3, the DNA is TGCGCCAGCAGCATGGGACTAGCGGGATCACTTGGAGGGGAGACCCAGTACTTC. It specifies CASSMGLAGSLGGETQYF.

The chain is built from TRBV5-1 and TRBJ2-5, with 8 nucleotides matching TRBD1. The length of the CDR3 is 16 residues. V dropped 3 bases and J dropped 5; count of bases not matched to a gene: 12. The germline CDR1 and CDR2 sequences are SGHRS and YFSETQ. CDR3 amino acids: CASSSTPQGAGETQYF. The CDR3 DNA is TGCGCCAGCAGCTCGACCCCCCAGGGGGCAGGGGAGACCCAGTACTTC.

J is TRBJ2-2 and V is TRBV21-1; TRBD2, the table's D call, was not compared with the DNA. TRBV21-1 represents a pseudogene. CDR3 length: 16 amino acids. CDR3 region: CASSNGFGGITGELFF. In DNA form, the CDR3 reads TGTGCCAGCAGCAATGGGTTCGGGGGAATCACCGGGGAGCTGTTTTTT.

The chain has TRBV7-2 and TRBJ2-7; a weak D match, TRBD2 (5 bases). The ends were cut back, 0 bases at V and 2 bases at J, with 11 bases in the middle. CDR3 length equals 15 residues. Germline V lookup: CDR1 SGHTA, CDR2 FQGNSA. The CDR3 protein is CASSLAEGAAYEQYF. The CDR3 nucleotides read TGTGCCAGCAGCTTAGCCGAGGGAGCCGCCTACGAGCAGTACTTC.

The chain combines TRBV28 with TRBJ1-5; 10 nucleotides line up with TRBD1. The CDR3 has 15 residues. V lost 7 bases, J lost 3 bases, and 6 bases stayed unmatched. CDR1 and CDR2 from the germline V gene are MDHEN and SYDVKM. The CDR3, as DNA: TGTGCCAGCAAGAGACAGGGGGCTAACAATCAGCCCCAGCATTTT. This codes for CASKRQGANNQPQHF.

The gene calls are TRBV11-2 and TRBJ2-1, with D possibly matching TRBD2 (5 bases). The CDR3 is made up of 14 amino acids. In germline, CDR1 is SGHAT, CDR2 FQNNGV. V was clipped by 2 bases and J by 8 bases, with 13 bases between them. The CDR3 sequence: CASSLTPRVDEQFF. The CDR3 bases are TGTGCCAGCAGCTTAACCCCGCGGGTCGATGAGCAGTTCTTC. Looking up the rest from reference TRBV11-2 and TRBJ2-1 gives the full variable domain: EAGVAQSPRYKIIEKRQSVAFWCNPISGHATLYWYQQILGQGPKLLIQFQNNGVVDDSQLPKDRFSAERLKGVDSTLKIQPAKLEDSAVYLCASSLTPRVDEQFFGPGTRLTVL.

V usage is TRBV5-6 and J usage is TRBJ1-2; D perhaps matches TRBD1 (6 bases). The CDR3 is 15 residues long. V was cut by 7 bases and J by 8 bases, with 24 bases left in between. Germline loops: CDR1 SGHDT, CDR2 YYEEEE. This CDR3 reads CASLLGGYRDIGYTF. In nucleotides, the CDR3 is TGTGCCAGCCTCCTGGGCGGGTACAGGGACATCGGCTACACCTTC.

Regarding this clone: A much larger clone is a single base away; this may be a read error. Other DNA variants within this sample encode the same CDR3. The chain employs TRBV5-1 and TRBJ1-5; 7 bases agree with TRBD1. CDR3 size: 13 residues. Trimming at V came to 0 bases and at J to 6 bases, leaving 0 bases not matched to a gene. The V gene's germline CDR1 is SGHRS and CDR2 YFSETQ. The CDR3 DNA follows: TGCGCCAGCAGCTTGGGACAGGGTCAGCCCCAGCATTTT. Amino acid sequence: CASSLGQGQPQHF.

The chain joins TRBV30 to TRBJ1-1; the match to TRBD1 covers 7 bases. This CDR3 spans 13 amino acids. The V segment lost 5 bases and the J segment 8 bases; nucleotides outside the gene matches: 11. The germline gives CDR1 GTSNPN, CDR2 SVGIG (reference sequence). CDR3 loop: CAWGAGGALEAFF. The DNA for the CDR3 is TGTGCCTGGGGGGCAGGGGGTGCGTTAGAAGCTTTCTTT. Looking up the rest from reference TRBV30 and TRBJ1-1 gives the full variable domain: SQTIHQWPATLVQPVGSPLSLECTVEGTSNPNLYWYRQAAGRGLQLLFYSVGIGQISSEVPQNLSASRPQDRQFILSSKKLLLSDSGFYLCAWGAGGALEAFFGQGTRLTVV.

The chain's CDR3 is CASYGWGDIQYF. For the CDR3, the DNA is TGTGCCAGTTATGGATGGGGGGACATTCAGTACTTC. The V call is TRBV19, the J call TRBJ2-4; a possible D gene is TRBD2 (6 bases). The CDR3 runs to 12 residues. Between the trimmed V and J ends, which lost 8 bases and 8 bases, there was a span of 13 bases. Germline V gene sequence: CDR1 LNHDA, CDR2 SQIVND (reference sequence).

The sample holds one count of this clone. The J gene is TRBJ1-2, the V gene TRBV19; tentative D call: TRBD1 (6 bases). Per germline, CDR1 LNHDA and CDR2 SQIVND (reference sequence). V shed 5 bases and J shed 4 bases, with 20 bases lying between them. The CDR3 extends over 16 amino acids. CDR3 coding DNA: TGTGCCAGTAGTGCACAGGGAACCGGCATCGTCTATGGCTACACCTTC. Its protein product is CASSAQGTGIVYGYTF.

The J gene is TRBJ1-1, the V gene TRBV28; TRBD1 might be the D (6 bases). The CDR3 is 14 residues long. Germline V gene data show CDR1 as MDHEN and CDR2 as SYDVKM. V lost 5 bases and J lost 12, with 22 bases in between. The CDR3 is CASSTRTVLKRPFF. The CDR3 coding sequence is TGTGCCAGCAGTACACGGACAGTCCTCAAAAGACCTTTCTTT.